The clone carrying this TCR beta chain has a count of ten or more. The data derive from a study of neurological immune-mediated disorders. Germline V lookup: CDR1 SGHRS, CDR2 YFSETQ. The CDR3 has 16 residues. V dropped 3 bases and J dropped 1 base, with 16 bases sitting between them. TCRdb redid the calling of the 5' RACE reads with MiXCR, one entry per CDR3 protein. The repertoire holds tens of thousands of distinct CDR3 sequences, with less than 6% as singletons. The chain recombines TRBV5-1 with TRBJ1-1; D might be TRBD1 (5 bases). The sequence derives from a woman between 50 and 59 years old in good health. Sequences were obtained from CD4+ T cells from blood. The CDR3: CASSSLRAGKNTEAFF. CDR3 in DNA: TGCGCCAGCAGCTCCCTCCGGGCAGGGAAGAACACTGAAGCTTTCTTT. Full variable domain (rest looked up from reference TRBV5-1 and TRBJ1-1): KAGVTQTPRYLIKTRGQQVTLSCSPISGHRSVSWYQQTPGQGLQFLFEYFSETQRNKGNFPGRFSGRQFSNSRSEMNVSTLELGDSALYLCASSSLRAGKNTEAFFGQGTRLTVV.